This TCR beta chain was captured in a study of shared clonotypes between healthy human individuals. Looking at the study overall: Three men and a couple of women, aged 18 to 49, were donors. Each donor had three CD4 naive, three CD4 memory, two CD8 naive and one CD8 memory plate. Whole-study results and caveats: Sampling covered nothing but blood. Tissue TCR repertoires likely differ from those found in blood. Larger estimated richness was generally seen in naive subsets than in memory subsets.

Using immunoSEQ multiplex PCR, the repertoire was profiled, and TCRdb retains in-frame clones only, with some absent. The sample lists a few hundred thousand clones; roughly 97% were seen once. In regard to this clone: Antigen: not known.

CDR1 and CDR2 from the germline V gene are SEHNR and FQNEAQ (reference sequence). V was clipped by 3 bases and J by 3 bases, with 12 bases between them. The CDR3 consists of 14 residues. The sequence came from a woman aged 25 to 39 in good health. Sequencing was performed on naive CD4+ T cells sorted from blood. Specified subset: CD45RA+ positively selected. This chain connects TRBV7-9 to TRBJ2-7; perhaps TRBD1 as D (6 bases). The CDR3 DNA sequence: TGTGCCAGCAGCTTCTCGGGACACAACTACGAGCAGTACTTC. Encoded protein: CASSFSGHNYEQYF.